This T cell receptor (beta chain) appears in the sequencing data of a study of identical twins. Regarding the study as a whole: Out-of-frame alpha sequences that twins shared showed excess low generation probability.

One entry per CDR3 protein results from TCRdb running MiXCR on the 5' RACE reads. The top ten clones hold about 1.8% of a sample with roughly 690,000 distinct CDR3 sequences, roughly 6% of them seen once. This clonotype was observed many times. Its matching antigen is unknown. The germline V and J ends were trimmed by 1 base and 7 bases, with 6 bases remaining between them. Germline CDR1 and CDR2: SGHTA and FQGNSA. This CDR3 has 12 residues. The TCR was taken from a man aged 18 to 30 in good health. The chain recombines TRBV7-2 with TRBJ2-3; D is unclear. Sequenced: naive T cells sorted from blood. The chain's CDR3 is CASSLVRYTQYF. The CDR3 DNA reads as TGTGCCAGCAGCTTAGTTCGTTATACGCAGTATTTT.